This TCR beta chain was profiled in a study of T cell repertoires in cytomegalovirus infection. As for the study in general: From public TCR beta signatures came an indication of both CMV infection and matching HLA type.

Via MiXCR, TCRdb re-called the reads, giving one row per CDR3 protein. The sample has approximately 320,000 distinct CDR3 sequences, 8% to 9.5% seen once; the top ten hold over 3.5%. Study findings and constraints: People with CMV and the relevant HLA were identified by cumulative public TCR beta family frequency. CMV-specific TCR beta clonotypes restricted by HLA-C were the ones dominating the ex vivo response.

V lost 5 bases to trimming and J lost 7 bases; unmatched junction nucleotides: 8. This CDR3 spans 14 amino acids. Germline CDR1 reads MNHEY; CDR2 reads SVGEGT. Of note for this clonotype: Antigen: not known.

The receptor was isolated from a human donor in good health (CMV status not recorded). Some clones in this sample may be carry-over from other donors' samples. The sequencing input was PBMCs. The chain joins TRBV6-2 or TRBV6-3 to TRBJ1-5; 7 bases align to TRBD1. CDR3: CASSKQGLRQPQHF. The DNA for the CDR3 is TGTGCCAGCAGTAAACAGGGGTTGAGGCAGCCCCAGCATTTT.